This record looks at one T cell receptor (beta chain) sequence and its context. Here the CDR3 omits its conserved ending phenylalanine or tryptophan, so a read error is the likely source. Combining a sample-barcoded 5' primer with a J-beta primer mix, a second PCR ran for roughly 7 to 11 cycles. Every cDNA molecule carried a tag from a template-switch adaptor bearing 12 random nucleotides. TCRdb used MiXCR to reprocess the 5' RACE reads, holding one entry per CDR3 protein. The table shows 540,000 or so distinct CDR3 sequences, with about 26% occurring only once. This CDR3 contains 12 residues. V was shortened by 7 bases and J by 4 bases, with 9 bases between the two germline ends. These data originate in a study of blood T cells in healthy people across ages.

J is TRBJ2-3 and V is TRBV12-3 or TRBV12-4; perhaps D is TRBD1 or TRBD2 (5 bases each). This sequence originates from a woman in her seventies in good health. Sequenced: blood. For the CDR3, the DNA is TGTGCCAGCACAGGGACCTCAGATACGCAGTATTCT. Its translation: CASTGTSDTQYS.